These 17 T cell receptor beta chains originate from one sample sequenced in a study of shared clonotypes between healthy human individuals. Data came from immunoSEQ multiplex PCR; TCRdb stores just in-frame clones and leaves some out. This table has over a million clones, about four fifths appearing once. Material for sequencing was memory CD4+ T cells from PBMCs. As for subset: CD45RA-negative fraction. The receptors here all came from a man between 18 and 29 years old in good health. Some clones in this sample may be carry-over from other donors' samples.

This clone was seen once. The V gene is TRBV6-1, the J gene TRBJ2-3, with a possible D match to TRBD2 (6 bases). This CDR3 has 14 residues. Germline CDR1 is MNHNS and CDR2 is SASEGT. V was cut by 11 bases and J by 4 bases, with 19 bases left in between. The CDR3 spells CAVRRGAGPDTQYF. The CDR3, as DNA: TGTGCCGTTAGGAGGGGAGCAGGCCCAGATACGCAGTATTTT.

DNA for the CDR3: TGCGCCAGCAGCCCCTCCGGGACAGAGCTTCTCGAGCAGTACTTC. This codes for CASSPSGTELLEQYF. This rearrangement joins TRBV5-1 to TRBJ2-7, with 7 bases identical to TRBD1. V lost 4 bases, J lost 6 bases, and 13 bases stayed unmatched. Germline-derived CDR1 and CDR2 are SGHRS and YFSETQ. The length of the CDR3 is 15 residues.

The V call is TRBV5-1, the J call TRBJ2-7; TRBD2 matches at 12 bases. CDR1 is SGHRS and CDR2 is YFSETQ in the germline V gene. V shed 4 bases and J 5 bases; nucleotides not matched to a gene: 7. CDR3 length equals 15 residues. CDR3 nucleotides: TGCGCCAGCAGCCGGACTAGCGGGACACCTAACGAGCAGTACTTC. It is translated as CASSRTSGTPNEQYF. Filled out from reference TRBV5-1 and TRBJ2-7, the complete variable domain reads KAGVTQTPRYLIKTRGQQVTLSCSPISGHRSVSWYQQTPGQGLQFLFEYFSETQRNKGNFPGRFSGRQFSNSRSEMNVSTLELGDSALYLCASSRTSGTPNEQYFGPGTRLTVT.

This clone has a count of ten or more. V usage is TRBV5-1 and J usage is TRBJ1-4, with a tentative D call TRBD1 (6 bases). Per the germline V gene, CDR1 is SGHRS and CDR2 is YFSETQ. V was shortened by 0 bases and J by 8 bases, with 14 bases between the two germline ends. The CDR3 totals 15 residues. CDR3 sequence: CASSLGDNLGEKLFF. The CDR3 DNA reads as TGCGCCAGCAGCTTGGGGGACAACCTGGGGGAAAAACTGTTTTTT.

This clone was observed a handful of times. This specimen includes other DNA sequences encoding the same CDR3. The chain couples TRBV6-6 to TRBJ1-5; D unclear. The CDR3 runs to 12 residues. Deletions cut 6 bases from V and 5 bases from J, with 8 bases between. Germline V gene lookup returns CDR1 MNHNY and CDR2 SVGAGI (reference sequence). CDR3 in amino acids: CASRTGDQPQHF. The CDR3 DNA reads TGTGCCAGCAGGACGGGCGATCAGCCCCAGCATTTT.

This rearrangement joins TRBV5-1 to TRBJ1-1; TRBD1 is a possible D gene (5 bases). Germline CDR1 reads SGHRS; CDR2 reads YFSETQ. The CDR3 loop spans 16 amino acids. The germline V and J ends were trimmed by 4 bases and 2 bases, with 18 bases remaining between them. CDR3 loop: CASSPQSTAANTEAFF. CDR3 DNA: TGCGCCAGCAGCCCACAATCGACAGCAGCAAACACTGAAGCTTTCTTT.

This clone was counted a single time. The junction does not match germline at one end; this may be a read error. This rearrangement joins TRBV18 to TRBJ2-1; maybe TRBD2 (5 bases). This CDR3 has 16 amino acids. Germline values: CDR1 KGHSH, CDR2 LQKENI. The CDR3 DNA reads TGTGCCAGCTCACCTCTTAGTGGGAGCTCCTACAATGGGCAGTTCTTC. The encoded protein is CASSPLSGSSYNGQFF.

This chain links TRBV5-1 with TRBJ1-1; D is unclear. Trimming removed 0 bases from V and 8 bases from J, with 17 bases in between. The CDR3 has 15 residues. CDR1 and CDR2 (germline): SGHRS, YFSETQ. The CDR3, as DNA: TGCGCCAGCAGCTTGGTTGGGCCTCCGGATACAGAAGCTTTCTTT. Protein: CASSLVGPPDTEAFF. Full variable domain (missing parts from reference TRBV5-1 and TRBJ1-1): KAGVTQTPRYLIKTRGQQVTLSCSPISGHRSVSWYQQTPGQGLQFLFEYFSETQRNKGNFPGRFSGRQFSNSRSEMNVSTLELGDSALYLCASSLVGPPDTEAFFGQGTRLTVV.

This clone was detected ten times or more. The rearrangement links TRBV9 to TRBJ1-3; D gene uncertain. The CDR3 consists of 16 residues. CDR1 is SGDLS and CDR2 is YYNGEE in the germline V gene. V was trimmed by 2 bases and J by 0 bases, leaving 12 bases between them. This chain's CDR3 is CASSVGDANSGNTIYF. In DNA, the CDR3 is TGTGCCAGCAGCGTTGGGGATGCGAACTCTGGAAACACCATATATTTT.

This clone was observed a few times. The chain recombines TRBV11-3 with TRBJ2-7; unclear D gene. CDR3 length: 12 residues. V lost 1 base and J lost 5, with 6 bases in between. In germline, CDR1 is SGHNT, CDR2 YENEEA. CDR3 sequence (DNA): TGTGCCAGCAGCTTAGTGGAGAACGAGCAGTACTTC. Amino acid sequence: CASSLVENEQYF.

The chain couples TRBV4-3 to TRBJ2-5; the D gene could be TRBD1 or TRBD2 (5 bases each). Germline-derived CDR1 and CDR2 are LGHNA and YSLEER. The V end was cut by 4 bases, the J end by 2 bases, with 14 bases between. The CDR3 spans 15 residues. The CDR3 spells CASSRTGTQQETQYF. For the CDR3, the DNA is TGCGCCAGCAGCCGAACCGGGACCCAGCAAGAGACCCAGTACTTC.

This clone has only a few counts. The chain joins TRBV20-1 to TRBJ2-7; D unclear. Trimming removed 5 bases from V and 7 bases from J, with 12 bases in between. The germline V gene encodes CDR1 DFQATT and CDR2 SNEGSKA (reference sequence). This CDR3 contains 11 residues. The CDR3 spells CSAGRWNEQYF. In nucleotides, the CDR3 is TGCAGTGCTGGGCGATGGAATGAGCAGTACTTC.

The chain combines TRBV4-2 with TRBJ2-2; TRBD2 agrees at 7 bases. Germline CDR1 and CDR2: LGHNA and YNFKEQ. Trimming at V came to 4 bases and at J to 1 base, leaving 9 bases not matched to a gene. This CDR3 has 17 residues. The CDR3 sequence: CASSRRSERGNTGELFF. In DNA, the CDR3 is TGTGCCAGCAGCCGGCGGTCCGAGCGGGGGAACACCGGGGAGCTGTTTTTT.

The rearrangement joins TRBV2 to TRBJ1-5; 8 bases fit TRBD1. Looked up from germline, CDR1 is SNHLY and CDR2 is FYNNEI. The V gene end was trimmed by 6 bases and the J gene end by 0 bases; junction bases not matched to a gene: 4. The CDR3 is 15 amino acids. The CDR3 nucleotides read TGTGCCAGCAGCGAAACAGGGGGTAGCAATCAGCCCCAGCATTTT. It encodes CASSETGGSNQPQHF.

The chain links TRBV6-1 to TRBJ1-5; the D is unclear. Germline V gives CDR1 MNHNS, CDR2 SASEGT. V was cut by 2 bases and J by 5 bases, with 16 bases left in between. This CDR3 region has 16 residues. CDR3 sequence (DNA): TGTGCCAGCAGTGAAAATATACAAGCGGCTTATCAGCCCCAGCATTTT. Protein product: CASSENIQAAYQPQHF.

V and J are TRBV6-5 and TRBJ2-3, with 11 bases fitting TRBD2. J gave up 2 bases and V 7 bases, and 5 bases lay outside the gene matches. CDR1 and CDR2 (germline): MNHEY, SVGAGI. The CDR3 has 15 amino acids. The CDR3 loop is CASTRLAGYTDTQYF. Here the CDR3 DNA reads TGTGCCAGCACCCGACTAGCGGGGTACACAGATACGCAGTATTTT.

This chain's CDR3 is CASNPRIGWAGNEQFF. The CDR3 DNA is TGTGCCAGCAACCCTCGAATCGGTTGGGCAGGAAATGAGCAGTTCTTC. This rearrangement joins TRBV28 to TRBJ2-1; D uncertain. V lost 7 bases, J lost 7 bases, and 23 bases lay in between. This CDR3 spans 16 amino acids. Germline V gene lookup returns CDR1 MDHEN and CDR2 SYDVKM.